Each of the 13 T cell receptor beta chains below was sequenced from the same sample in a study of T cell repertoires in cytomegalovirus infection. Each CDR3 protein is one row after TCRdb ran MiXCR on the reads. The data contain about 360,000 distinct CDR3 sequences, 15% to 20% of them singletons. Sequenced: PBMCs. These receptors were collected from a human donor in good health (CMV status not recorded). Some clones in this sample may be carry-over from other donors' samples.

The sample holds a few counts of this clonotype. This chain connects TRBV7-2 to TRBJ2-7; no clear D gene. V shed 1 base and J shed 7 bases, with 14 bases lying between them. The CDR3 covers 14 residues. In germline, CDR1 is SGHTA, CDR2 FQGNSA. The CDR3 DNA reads TGTGCCAGCAGCTTAGTATATTTGGCTTCTGAGCAGTACTTC. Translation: CASSLVYLASEQYF.

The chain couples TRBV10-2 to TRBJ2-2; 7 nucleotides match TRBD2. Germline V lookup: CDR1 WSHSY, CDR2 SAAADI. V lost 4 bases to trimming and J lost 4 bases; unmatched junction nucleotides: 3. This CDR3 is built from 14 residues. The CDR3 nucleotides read TGCGCCAGCAGTGTACTAGCGTTCACCGGGGAGCTGTTTTTT. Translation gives CASSVLAFTGELFF.

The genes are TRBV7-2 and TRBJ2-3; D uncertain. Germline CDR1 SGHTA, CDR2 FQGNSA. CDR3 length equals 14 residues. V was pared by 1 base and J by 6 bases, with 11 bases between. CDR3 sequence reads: CASSLGFDGDTQYF. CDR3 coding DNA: TGTGCCAGCAGCTTAGGGTTCGATGGGGATACGCAGTATTTT. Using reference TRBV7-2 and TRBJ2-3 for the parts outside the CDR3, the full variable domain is GAGVSQSPSNKVTEKGKDVELRCDPISGHTALYWYRQSLGQGLEFLIYFQGNSAPDKSGLPSDRFSAERTGGSVSTLTIQRTQQEDSAVYLCASSLGFDGDTQYFGPGTRLTVL.

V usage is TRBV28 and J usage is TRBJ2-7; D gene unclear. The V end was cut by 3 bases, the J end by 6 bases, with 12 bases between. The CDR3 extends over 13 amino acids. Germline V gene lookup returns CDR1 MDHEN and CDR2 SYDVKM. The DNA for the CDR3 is TGTGCCAGCAGTTTCCGGCCTACCGGCGAGCAGTACTTC. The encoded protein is CASSFRPTGEQYF.

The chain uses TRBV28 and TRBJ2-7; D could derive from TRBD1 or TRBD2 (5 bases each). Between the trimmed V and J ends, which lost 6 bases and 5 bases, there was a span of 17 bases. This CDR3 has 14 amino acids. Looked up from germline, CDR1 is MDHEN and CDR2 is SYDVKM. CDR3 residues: CASRGTTSTHEQYF. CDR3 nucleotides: TGTGCCAGCAGGGGGACGACGAGCACCCACGAGCAGTACTTC. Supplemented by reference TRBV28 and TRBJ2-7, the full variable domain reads DVKVTQSSRYLVKRTGEKVFLECVQDMDHENMFWYRQDPGLGLRLIYFSYDVKMKEKGDIPEGYSVSREKKERFSLILESASTNQTSMYLCASRGTTSTHEQYFGPGTRLTVT.

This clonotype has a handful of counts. Here the CDR3 reads CASRPTSGRAPYNEQFF. CDR3 coding DNA: TGTGCCAGCCGACCAACTAGCGGGAGGGCCCCCTACAATGAGCAGTTCTTC. The genes are TRBV6-2 or TRBV6-3 and TRBJ2-1; 13 bases match TRBD2. Germline V lookup: CDR1 MNHEY, CDR2 SVGEGT. This CDR3 has 17 amino acids. With 8 bases clipped from V and 2 bases from J, the junction kept 9 bases outside the gene matches.

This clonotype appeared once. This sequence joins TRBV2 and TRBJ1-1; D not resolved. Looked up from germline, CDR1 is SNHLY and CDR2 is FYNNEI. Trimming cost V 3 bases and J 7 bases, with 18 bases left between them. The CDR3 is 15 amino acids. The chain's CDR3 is CASSDYLGRAVEAFF. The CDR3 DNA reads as TGTGCCAGCAGTGACTACTTAGGACGTGCTGTTGAAGCTTTCTTT.

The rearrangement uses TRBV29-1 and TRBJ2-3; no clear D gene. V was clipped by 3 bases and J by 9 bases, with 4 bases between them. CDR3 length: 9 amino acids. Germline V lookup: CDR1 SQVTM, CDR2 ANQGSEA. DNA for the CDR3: TGCAGCGTTGACCTGACGCAGTATTTT. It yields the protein CSVDLTQYF.

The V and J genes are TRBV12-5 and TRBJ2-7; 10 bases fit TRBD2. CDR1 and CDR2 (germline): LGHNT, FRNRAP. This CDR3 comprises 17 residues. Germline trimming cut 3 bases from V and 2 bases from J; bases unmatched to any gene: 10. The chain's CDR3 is CASGFAVLAGAPYEQYF. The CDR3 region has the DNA TGTGCTAGTGGTTTTGCCGTTCTAGCGGGAGCGCCCTACGAGCAGTACTTC. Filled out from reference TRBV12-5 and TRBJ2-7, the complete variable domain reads DARVTQTPRHKVTEMGQEVTMRCQPILGHNTVFWYRQTMMQGLELLAYFRNRAPLDDSGMPKDRFSAEMPDATLATLKIQPSEPRDSAVYFCASGFAVLAGAPYEQYFGPGTRLTVT.

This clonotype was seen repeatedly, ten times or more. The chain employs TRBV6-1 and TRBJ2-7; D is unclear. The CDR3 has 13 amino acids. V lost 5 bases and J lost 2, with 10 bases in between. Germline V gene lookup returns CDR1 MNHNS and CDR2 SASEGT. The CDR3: CASSRTETYEQYF. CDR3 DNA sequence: TGTGCCAGCAGTCGGACGGAGACCTACGAGCAGTACTTC.

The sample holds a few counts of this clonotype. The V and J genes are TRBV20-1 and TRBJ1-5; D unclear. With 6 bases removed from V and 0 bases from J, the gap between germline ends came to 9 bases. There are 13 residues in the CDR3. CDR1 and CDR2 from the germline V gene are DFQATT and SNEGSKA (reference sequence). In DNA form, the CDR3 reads TGCAGTGCGGCGAGCAATAGCAATCAGCCCCAGCATTTT. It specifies CSAASNSNQPQHF.

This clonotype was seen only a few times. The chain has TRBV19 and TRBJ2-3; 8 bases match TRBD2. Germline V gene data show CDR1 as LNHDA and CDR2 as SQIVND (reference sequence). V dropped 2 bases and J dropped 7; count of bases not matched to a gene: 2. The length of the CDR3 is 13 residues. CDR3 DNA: TGTGCCAGTAGTATAATTAGCGGGAATACGCAGTATTTT. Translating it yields CASSIISGNTQYF. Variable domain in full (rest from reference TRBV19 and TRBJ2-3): DGGITQSPKYLFRKEGQNVTLSCEQNLNHDAMYWYRQDPGQGLRLIYYSQIVNDFQKGDIAEGYSVSREKKESFPLTVTSAQKNPTAFYLCASSIISGNTQYFGPGTRLTVL.

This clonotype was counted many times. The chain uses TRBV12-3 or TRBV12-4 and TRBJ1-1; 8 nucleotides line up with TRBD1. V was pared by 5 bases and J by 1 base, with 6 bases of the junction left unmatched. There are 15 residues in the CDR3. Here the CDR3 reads CASSPRTGRNTEAFF. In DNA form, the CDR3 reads TGTGCCAGCAGTCCTAGGACAGGGAGGAACACTGAAGCTTTCTTT.